One sample yielded the 16 T cell receptor beta chains listed below, sequenced in a study of regulatory T cells in long-lasting Graves disease. Building of the TCR beta libraries involved iRepertoire HTBI primers and Arm-PCR of CDR3 regions. One entry per CDR3 protein results from TCRdb running MiXCR on the multiplex PCR reads. The table shows about 450,000 distinct CDR3 sequences, with about 16% occurring only once. Time point here: newly diagnosed GD, antithyroid drugs for less than 3 months. Construction of the TCR library relied on RNA isolated from PBMCs. These data were likewise used in another study, on T cells in Graves' hyperthyroidism and ophthalmopathy.

The sample was peripheral blood mononuclear cells (PBMCs), taken at new diagnosis, from a patient treated with antithyroid drugs. These receptors were taken from a woman aged 25 to 39 with Graves disease.

In its sample, this clonotype was seen many times. This chain uses TRBV5-1 with TRBJ2-1; the D gene is possibly TRBD1 (5 bases). V dropped 4 bases and J dropped 7 bases, with 18 bases sitting between them. The CDR3 totals 15 residues. Germline CDR1 SGHRS, CDR2 YFSETQ. CDR3 nucleotide sequence: TGCGCCAGCAGCCCGGCCACCATCAAGGGGAATGAGCAGTTCTTC. Translating it yields CASSPATIKGNEQFF.

This clonotype was recorded many times. The gene calls are TRBV2 and TRBJ2-1; 11 bases are a match to TRBD2. The CDR3 covers 17 residues. CDR1 is SNHLY, CDR2 FYNNEI, per germline. V was clipped by 11 bases and J by 0 bases; unmatched bases: 12. The DNA for the CDR3 is TGTGCCTCCCCCGGGACTAGCGGTCCGAGCTCCTACAATGAGCAGTTCTTC. Protein product: CASPGTSGPSSYNEQFF.

The sample holds a few counts of this clonotype. This chain connects TRBV28 to TRBJ2-2, with 7 bases fitting TRBD2. Germline loops: CDR1 MDHEN, CDR2 SYDVKM. There are 17 residues in the CDR3. With V trimmed by 4 bases and J by 4 bases, 12 bases remained unmatched. Here the CDR3 DNA reads TGTGCCAGCAGTTCCCTTGGGACTACCATGGCCACCGGGGAGCTGTTTTTT. It encodes CASSSLGTTMATGELFF.

This chain links TRBV19 with TRBJ2-1, with 7 nucleotides matching TRBD2. Germline CDR1 LNHDA, CDR2 SQIVND (reference sequence). J lost 9 bases, V lost 7 bases, and 6 bases had no gene match. CDR3 size: 12 residues. This CDR3 is CASKGGVSEQFF. CDR3 coding DNA: TGTGCCAGTAAGGGAGGGGTTAGTGAGCAGTTCTTC.

V is TRBV29-1 and J is TRBJ1-2; unclear D gene. In germline, CDR1 is SQVTM, CDR2 ANQGSEA. The CDR3 is 14 amino acids. Trimming pared 8 bases from V and 0 bases from J, leaving 16 bases between. The CDR3 loop reads CSFPRPGPNYGYTF. DNA for the CDR3: TGCAGCTTCCCCCGGCCCGGACCTAACTATGGCTACACCTTC.

This clonotype was found many times. The chain combines TRBV7-9 with TRBJ1-1; D not certain. CDR3 length: 14 residues. Germline V gene data show CDR1 as SEHNR and CDR2 as FQNEAQ (reference sequence). V was shortened by 5 bases and J by 1 base, with 11 bases between the two germline ends. The CDR3 loop reads CASSATGSNTEAFF. CDR3 coding DNA: TGTGCCAGCAGCGCTACCGGGTCGAACACTGAAGCTTTCTTT.

There are many counts of this clonotype. The V gene is TRBV20-1, the J gene TRBJ2-1, with a weak D call TRBD2 (5 bases). V lost 7 bases to trimming and J lost 10 bases, with 11 bases between them. The CDR3 is 10 residues long. Germline V CDR1 and CDR2: DFQATT, SNEGSKA (reference sequence). The DNA for the CDR3 is TGCAGTGTCGAGCGGCGAGAGCAGTTCTTC. Translation gives CSVERREQFF.

This clonotype was picked up many times. This sequence joins TRBV20-1 and TRBJ2-7, with D hard to call. V was trimmed by 7 bases and J by 1 base, leaving 11 bases between them. Germline CDR1 reads DFQATT; CDR2 reads SNEGSKA (reference sequence). This CDR3 spans 12 amino acids. The CDR3 nucleotides read TGCAGTGTCTGGGTGGGTTCCTACGAGCAGTACTTC. It codes for CSVWVGSYEQYF.

This clonotype was found a few times. The J gene is TRBJ2-3, the V gene TRBV6-2 or TRBV6-3, with 9 bases aligning to TRBD2. The length of the CDR3 is 14 residues. V lost 5 bases to trimming and J lost 6 bases; unmatched junction nucleotides: 6. In germline, CDR1 is MNHEY, CDR2 SVGEGT. DNA of the CDR3: TGTGCCAGCAGTCTAGCGGGACGACTGGATACGCAGTATTTT. Amino acid sequence: CASSLAGRLDTQYF.

In its sample, this clonotype was seen many times. The CDR3 region is CASSPGARGPEYGYTF. CDR3 DNA: TGTGCCAGCAGCCCCGGGGCACGGGGGCCAGAGTATGGCTACACCTTC. The chain joins TRBV7-3 to TRBJ1-2, with D tentatively TRBD1 (6 bases). V gave up 5 bases and J gave up 5 bases, with 21 bases separating them. Germline CDR1 reads SGHTA; CDR2 reads FQGTGA. The CDR3 loop spans 16 amino acids.

The gene calls are TRBV28 and TRBJ2-2; 8 nucleotides line up with TRBD2. The CDR3 sequence is 14 residues long. Germline-derived CDR1 and CDR2 are MDHEN and SYDVKM. J was trimmed by 6 bases and V by 11 bases; bases with no gene match: 11. CDR3: CAGNSGSNSGELFF. The CDR3 DNA follows: TGTGCCGGCAACAGCGGGAGTAACTCCGGGGAGCTGTTTTTT.

This clonotype has a handful of counts. The chain uses TRBV7-9 and TRBJ1-6; the D gene is possibly TRBD1 (6 bases). V dropped 2 bases and J dropped 8 bases, with 13 bases sitting between them. Germline lookup yields CDR1 SEHNR and CDR2 FQNEAQ (reference sequence). The CDR3 is 15 residues long. In DNA form, the CDR3 reads TGTGCCAGCAGCTTACTACAGGGAATGGATTCACCCCTCCACTTT. This codes for CASSLLQGMDSPLHF.

As DNA, the CDR3 is TGCGCCAGCAGCCAAGATCGCAATGAGCAGTTCTTC. Its translation is CASSQDRNEQFF. The chain employs TRBV4-1 and TRBJ2-1; D gene unclear. The CDR3 length is 12 residues. In germline, CDR1 is MGHRA, CDR2 YSYEKL. Deletions cut 0 bases from V and 6 bases from J, with 3 bases between.

This clonotype was found many times. V gene TRBV20-1 combines with J gene TRBJ2-1, with D possibly being TRBD2 (7 bases). Between the trimmed V and J ends, which lost 0 bases and 9 bases, there was a span of 21 bases. CDR1 and CDR2 from the germline V gene are DFQATT and SNEGSKA (reference sequence). The CDR3 has 16 amino acids. The CDR3 coding sequence is TGCAGTGCTAGAGAAGGAGGGGGAGGGCCGGGGGTTGAGCAGTTCTTC. Its translation is CSAREGGGGPGVEQFF.

In this sample, this clonotype turned up a few times. One junction end disagrees with the germline gene, perhaps due to a read error. This chain connects TRBV5-1 to TRBJ1-5, with D perhaps TRBD1 (5 bases). Germline assignment: CDR1 SGHRS and CDR2 YFSETQ. The CDR3 covers 10 residues. The CDR3 coding sequence is TGCCCCAGGGTCCATCAGCCCCAGCATTTT. Encoded protein: CPRVHQPQHF.

This sequence joins TRBV12-3 or TRBV12-4 and TRBJ2-1; D may correspond to TRBD1 or TRBD2 (6 bases each). V gave up 4 bases and J gave up 7 bases, with 14 bases separating them. The length of the CDR3 is 14 residues. The CDR3 region is CASSSTGAGNEQFF. The CDR3 DNA reads as TGTGCCAGCAGTTCAACGGGGGCGGGGAATGAGCAGTTCTTC.